The sequence of this T cell receptor beta chain was determined in a study of beta chain features in type 1 diabetes. About the study: What patients shared with healthy donors was a similar profile of age, gender and cell yields. Notes on the study in general: Overrepresentation of cells with high TCR expression could result from cDNA sequencing. People with Type 1 diabetes carried modestly yet significantly shorter TCRB CDR3s in all four CD4+ subsets.

The sequenced template was cDNA made from the entire isolated RNA. Sequenced by immunoSEQ multiplex PCR; TCRdb stores in-frame clones only, minus some. The sample holds under 250,000 clones; approximately 14% are singletons and the top ten take 0.015% to 0.02%. This clone came up a few times. The antigen is unknown. V was pared by 7 bases and J by 8 bases, with 28 bases between. This CDR3 has 16 residues. CDR1 is SQVTM, CDR2 ANQGSEA, per germline. The source material was naive CD4+ T cells from blood. The TCR sequence derives from a man younger than 45 with type 1 diabetes. The rearrangement uses TRBV29-1 and TRBJ2-3; D is uncertain. The CDR3 reads CSAELGQTPPTGTQYF. The CDR3 bases are TGCAGCGCAGAATTGGGTCAAACCCCTCCCACGGGTACGCAGTATTTT.